Below, 10 T cell receptor beta chains from the same sample are listed, as sequenced in a study of blood T cell repertoires in COVID-19. Sequencing was performed with immunoSEQ multiplex PCR; in TCRdb, only in-frame clones are kept and a portion is missing. Of 120,000 to 150,000 clones in the sample, about 87% were seen once. Sequencing was performed on peripheral blood. Source of these receptors: a human donor in a cohort sampled during active COVID-19.

The rearrangement joins TRBV18 to TRBJ2-3; no definite D call. V shed 6 bases and J shed 0 bases, with 13 bases lying between them. CDR3 length: 15 residues. Germline V gene sequence: CDR1 KGHSH, CDR2 LQKENI. As DNA, the CDR3 is TGTGCCAGCTCTTCGGTTGTTACTAGCACAGATACGCAGTATTTT. It encodes CASSSVVTSTDTQYF.

There are a few counts of this clone. The chain employs TRBV30 and TRBJ1-5; D perhaps matches TRBD1 (6 bases). The CDR3 is 13 amino acids. V was trimmed by 2 bases and J by 6 bases, leaving 11 bases between them. CDR1 and CDR2 (germline): GTSNPN, SVGIG (reference sequence). CDR3 amino acids: CAWSSGAIQPQHF. The DNA of the CDR3 is TGTGCCTGGAGTTCAGGGGCTATTCAGCCCCAGCATTTT. Full variable domain (rest looked up from reference TRBV30 and TRBJ1-5): SQTIHQWPATLVQPVGSPLSLECTVEGTSNPNLYWYRQAAGRGLQLLFYSVGIGQISSEVPQNLSASRPQDRQFILSSKKLLLSDSGFYLCAWSSGAIQPQHFGDGTRLSIL.

This chain connects TRBV9 to TRBJ2-3; TRBD1 is a possible D gene (6 bases). CDR1 and CDR2 (germline): SGDLS, YYNGEE. The CDR3 spans 13 residues. With 7 bases removed from V and 1 base from J, the gap between germline ends came to 10 bases. The CDR3 DNA is TGTGCCAGCGGAGAGGGGGGCACAGATACGCAGTATTTT. Its translation is CASGEGGTDTQYF.

The rearrangement links TRBV12-5 to TRBJ1-2, with TRBD1 matching over 10 bases. The CDR3 runs to 13 residues. Unmatched junction bases numbered 6, after V lost 6 bases and J lost 8 bases. Germline CDR1 LGHNT, CDR2 FRNRAP. CDR3 DNA: TGTGCTAGTGGCCCCGACAGGGGGCGAGGCTACACCTTC. Protein sequence: CASGPDRGRGYTF.

This chain uses TRBV5-1 with TRBJ2-2; D is undetermined. Germline V gives CDR1 SGHRS, CDR2 YFSETQ. The CDR3 is made up of 16 amino acids. The V end was cut by 0 bases, the J end by 4 bases, with 13 bases between. Here the CDR3 DNA reads TGCGCCAGCAGCTTGGATCCCAGGTTGACCACCGGGGAGCTGTTTTTT. Amino acid sequence: CASSLDPRLTTGELFF. Full variable domain (remainder filled in from reference TRBV5-1 and TRBJ2-2): KAGVTQTPRYLIKTRGQQVTLSCSPISGHRSVSWYQQTPGQGLQFLFEYFSETQRNKGNFPGRFSGRQFSNSRSEMNVSTLELGDSALYLCASSLDPRLTTGELFFGEGSRLTVL.

The chain recombines TRBV6-5 with TRBJ1-5; TRBD1 might be the D (5 bases). There are 16 residues in the CDR3. In germline, CDR1 is MNHEY, CDR2 SVGAGI. Trimming removed 4 bases at V and 4 bases at J, with 17 bases between. CDR3 protein: CASSSDTPQGNQPQHF. For the CDR3, the DNA is TGTGCCAGCAGTTCCGACACCCCGCAGGGAAATCAGCCCCAGCATTTT.

For the CDR3, the DNA is TGTGCCAGCTCACCGGGGACTGGGGAGCTGTTTTTT. Translation gives CASSPGTGELFF. The chain joins TRBV18 to TRBJ2-2, with a tentative D call TRBD2 (6 bases). The V and J ends lost 3 bases and 8 bases respectively, with 7 bases between them. This CDR3 contains 12 residues. Germline CDR1 is KGHSH and CDR2 is LQKENI.

This clone showed up just once. The chain employs TRBV3-1 (or the pseudogene TRBV3-2) and TRBJ1-3; the D gene is possibly TRBD1 (6 bases). Germline-derived CDR1 and CDR2 are LGHDT and YNNKEL (reference sequence). The V gene lost 8 bases and the J gene lost 0 bases, with 17 bases spanning the gap. The CDR3 runs to 16 residues. The CDR3 DNA is TGTGCCAGCCCCTTAAAGGGGACAAGCTCTGGAAACACCATATATTTT. This sequence encodes CASPLKGTSSGNTIYF.

In its sample, this clone was seen a few times. This chain uses TRBV7-9 with TRBJ2-4; 10 bases line up with TRBD2. The CDR3 has 16 amino acids. Germline V gene sequence: CDR1 SEHNR, CDR2 FQNEAQ (reference sequence). The ends lost 3 bases at V and 3 bases at J; junction bases unmatched: 5. CDR3 protein: CASSFSSGGDKNIQYF. The CDR3 DNA is TGTGCCAGCAGCTTTTCTAGCGGGGGAGACAAAAACATTCAGTACTTC.

The rearrangement uses TRBV10-3 and TRBJ2-1; D perhaps matches TRBD2 (6 bases). The CDR3 is 15 amino acids. In germline, CDR1 is ENHRY, CDR2 SYGVKD. Trimming took off 3 bases at V and 5 bases at J, with 14 bases between the two ends. CDR3 amino acids: CAISESGGADNEQFF. As DNA, the CDR3 is TGTGCCATCAGTGAAAGTGGCGGGGCCGACAATGAGCAGTTCTTC.